The clone carrying this TCR beta chain was seen only a few times. Its cognate antigen is unknown. Every participating donor gave one draw, a heparinised blood sample averaging about 100 mL. This record comes from a study of beta chain features in type 1 diabetes. Findings of the study overall: Patients with Type 1 diabetes showed moderately but significantly shorter TCRB CDR3s in all four CD4+ subsets.

What was sequenced were expressed TCRB transcripts, since all of the isolated RNA had been reverse transcribed. Data came from immunoSEQ multiplex PCR; TCRdb stores just in-frame clones and leaves some out. The sample yields 900,000 or so clones, roughly 17% seen once. V was pared by 8 bases and J by 7 bases, with 14 bases between. Germline V gene sequence: CDR1 SGHTA, CDR2 FQGTGA. This CDR3 is 13 amino acids long. This sequence joins TRBV7-3 and TRBJ2-2; D not certain. The sample consisted of naive CD4+ T cells from blood. The TCR originated in a woman under 30 in good health. CDR3 sequence reads: CASAPWAGGELFF. In DNA, the CDR3 is TGTGCCAGCGCCCCCTGGGCCGGCGGGGAGCTGTTTTTT.